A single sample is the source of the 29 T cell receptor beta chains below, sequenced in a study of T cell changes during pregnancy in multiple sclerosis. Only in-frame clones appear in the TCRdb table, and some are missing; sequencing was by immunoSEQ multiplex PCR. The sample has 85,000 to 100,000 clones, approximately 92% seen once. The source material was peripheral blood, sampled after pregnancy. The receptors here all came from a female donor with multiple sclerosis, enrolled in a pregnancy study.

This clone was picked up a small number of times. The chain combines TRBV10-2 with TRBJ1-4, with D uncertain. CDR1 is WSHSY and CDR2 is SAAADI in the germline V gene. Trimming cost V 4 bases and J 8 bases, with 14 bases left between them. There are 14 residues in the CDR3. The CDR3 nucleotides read TGCGCCAGCAGTGGGACGGCTCGGGGAGAAAAACTGTTTTTT. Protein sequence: CASSGTARGEKLFF.

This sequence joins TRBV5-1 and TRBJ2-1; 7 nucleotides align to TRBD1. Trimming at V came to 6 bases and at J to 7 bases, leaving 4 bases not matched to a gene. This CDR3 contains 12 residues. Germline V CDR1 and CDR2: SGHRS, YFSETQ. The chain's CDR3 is CASKPGGNEQFF. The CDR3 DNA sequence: TGCGCCAGCAAGCCAGGGGGAAATGAGCAGTTCTTC.

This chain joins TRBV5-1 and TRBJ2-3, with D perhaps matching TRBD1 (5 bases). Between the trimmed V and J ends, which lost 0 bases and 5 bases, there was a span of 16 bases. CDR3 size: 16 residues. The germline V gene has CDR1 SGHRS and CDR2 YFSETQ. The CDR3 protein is CASSLAMTVLEDTQYF. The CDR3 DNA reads TGCGCCAGCAGCTTGGCCATGACAGTCTTGGAAGATACGCAGTATTTT.

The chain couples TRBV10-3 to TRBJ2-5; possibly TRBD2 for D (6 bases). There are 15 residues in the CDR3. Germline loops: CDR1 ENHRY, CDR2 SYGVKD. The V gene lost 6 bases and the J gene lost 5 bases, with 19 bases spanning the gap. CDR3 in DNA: TGTGCCATCAGCCAAACCCTGGAGGGCCGTGAGACCCAGTACTTC. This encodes CAISQTLEGRETQYF.

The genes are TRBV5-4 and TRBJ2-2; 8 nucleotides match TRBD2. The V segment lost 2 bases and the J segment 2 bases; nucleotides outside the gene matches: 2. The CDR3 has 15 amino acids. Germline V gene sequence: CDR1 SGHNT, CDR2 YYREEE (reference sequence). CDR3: CASSLLADNTGELFF. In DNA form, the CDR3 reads TGTGCCAGCAGCTTACTAGCGGACAACACCGGGGAGCTGTTTTTT.

DNA of the CDR3: TGTGCCAGCTCCCCGGGCAGGGGCCGGAACACTGAAGCTTTCTTT. Its protein product is CASSPGRGRNTEAFF. V is TRBV6-5 and J is TRBJ1-1, with D possibly matching TRBD1 (6 bases). With 8 bases removed from V and 1 base from J, the gap between germline ends came to 17 bases. The CDR3 loop spans 15 amino acids. CDR1 is MNHEY, CDR2 SVGAGI, per germline.

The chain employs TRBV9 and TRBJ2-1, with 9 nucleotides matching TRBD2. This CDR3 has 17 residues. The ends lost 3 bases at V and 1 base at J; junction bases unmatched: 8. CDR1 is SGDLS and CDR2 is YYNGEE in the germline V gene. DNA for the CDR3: TGTGCCAGCAGCGGGGAAGCGGGGGGAGGGTCCTACAATGAGCAGTTCTTC. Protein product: CASSGEAGGGSYNEQFF.

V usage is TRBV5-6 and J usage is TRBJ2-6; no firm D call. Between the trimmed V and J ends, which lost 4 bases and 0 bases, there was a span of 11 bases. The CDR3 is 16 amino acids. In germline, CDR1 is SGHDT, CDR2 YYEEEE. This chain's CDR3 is CASSALQFSGANVLTF. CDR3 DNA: TGTGCCAGCAGCGCCTTACAGTTCTCTGGGGCCAACGTCCTGACTTTC.

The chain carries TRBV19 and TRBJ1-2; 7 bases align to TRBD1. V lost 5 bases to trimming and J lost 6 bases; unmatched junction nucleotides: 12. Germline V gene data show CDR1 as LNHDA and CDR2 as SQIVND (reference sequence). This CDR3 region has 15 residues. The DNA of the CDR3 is TGTGCCAGTAGTGTCCTACAGGGGATTGATGATGGCTACACCTTC. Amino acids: CASSVLQGIDDGYTF.

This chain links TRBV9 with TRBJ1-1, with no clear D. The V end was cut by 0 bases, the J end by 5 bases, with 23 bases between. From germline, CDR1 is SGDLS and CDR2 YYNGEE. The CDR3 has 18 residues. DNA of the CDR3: TGTGCCAGCAGCGTAGCTCCAAATACAAAATCCGGAGTGACTGAAGCTTTCTTT. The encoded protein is CASSVAPNTKSGVTEAFF.

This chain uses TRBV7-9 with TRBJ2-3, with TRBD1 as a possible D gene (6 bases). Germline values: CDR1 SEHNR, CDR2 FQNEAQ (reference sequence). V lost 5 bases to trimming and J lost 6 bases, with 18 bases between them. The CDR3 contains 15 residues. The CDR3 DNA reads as TGTGCCAGCAGCCCAGTTACAGGGTACGCGGATACGCAGTATTTT. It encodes CASSPVTGYADTQYF.

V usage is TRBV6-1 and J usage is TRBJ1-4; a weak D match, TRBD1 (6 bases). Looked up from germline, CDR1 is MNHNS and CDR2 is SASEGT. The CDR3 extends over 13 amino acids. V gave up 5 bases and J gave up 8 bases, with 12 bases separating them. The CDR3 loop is CASSLTGQEKLFF. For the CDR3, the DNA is TGTGCCAGCAGTTTGACAGGACAAGAAAAACTGTTTTTT.

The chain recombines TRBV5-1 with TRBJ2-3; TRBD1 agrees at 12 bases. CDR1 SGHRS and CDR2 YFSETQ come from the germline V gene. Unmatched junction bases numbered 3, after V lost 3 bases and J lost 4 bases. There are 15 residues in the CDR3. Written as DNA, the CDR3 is TGCGCCAGCAGCTACGGGACAGGGGGCGCAGATACGCAGTATTTT. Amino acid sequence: CASSYGTGGADTQYF.

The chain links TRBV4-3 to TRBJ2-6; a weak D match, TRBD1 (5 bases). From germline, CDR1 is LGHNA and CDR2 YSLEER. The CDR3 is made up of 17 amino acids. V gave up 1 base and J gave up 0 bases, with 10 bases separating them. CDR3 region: CASSQGSTVSGANVLTF. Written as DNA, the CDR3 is TGCGCCAGCAGCCAAGGATCGACAGTCTCTGGGGCCAACGTCCTGACTTTC.

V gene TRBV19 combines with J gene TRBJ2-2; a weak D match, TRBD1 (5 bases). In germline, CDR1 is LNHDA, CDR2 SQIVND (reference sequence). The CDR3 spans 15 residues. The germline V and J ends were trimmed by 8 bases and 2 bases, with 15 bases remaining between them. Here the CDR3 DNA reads TGTGCCAGTGGACCAGGGTATTCTAACACCGGGGAGCTGTTTTTT. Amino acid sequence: CASGPGYSNTGELFF.

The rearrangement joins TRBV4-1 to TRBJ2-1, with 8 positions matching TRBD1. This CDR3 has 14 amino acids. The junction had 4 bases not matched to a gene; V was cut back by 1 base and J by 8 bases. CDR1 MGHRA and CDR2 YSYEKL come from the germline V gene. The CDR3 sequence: CASSQAGTGYEQFF. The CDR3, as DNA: TGCGCCAGCAGCCAAGCCGGGACAGGATATGAGCAGTTCTTC.

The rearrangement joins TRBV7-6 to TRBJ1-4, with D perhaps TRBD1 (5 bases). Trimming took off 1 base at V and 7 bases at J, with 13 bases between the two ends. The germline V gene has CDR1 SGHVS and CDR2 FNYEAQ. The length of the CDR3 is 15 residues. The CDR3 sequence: CASSLVGQGSEKLFF. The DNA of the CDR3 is TGTGCCAGCAGCTTAGTAGGCCAGGGAAGTGAAAAACTGTTTTTT.

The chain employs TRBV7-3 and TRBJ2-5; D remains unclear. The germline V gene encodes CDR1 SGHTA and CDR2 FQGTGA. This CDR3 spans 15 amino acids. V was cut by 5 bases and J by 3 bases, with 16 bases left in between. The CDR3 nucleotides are TGTGCCAGCAGCCCCATTCCAGTACCAAAAGAGACCCAGTACTTC. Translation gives CASSPIPVPKETQYF. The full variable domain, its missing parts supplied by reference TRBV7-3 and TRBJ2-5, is GAGVSQTPSNKVTEKGKYVELRCDPISGHTALYWYRQSLGQGPEFLIYFQGTGAADDSGLPNDRFFAVRPEGSVSTLKIQRTERGDSAVYLCASSPIPVPKETQYFGPGTRLLVL.

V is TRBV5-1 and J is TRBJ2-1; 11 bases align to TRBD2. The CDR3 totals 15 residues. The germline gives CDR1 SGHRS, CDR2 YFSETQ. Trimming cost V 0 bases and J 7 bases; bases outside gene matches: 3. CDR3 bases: TGCGCCAGCAGCTTGGCACTAGCGGGAGTAAATGAGCAGTTCTTC. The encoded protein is CASSLALAGVNEQFF. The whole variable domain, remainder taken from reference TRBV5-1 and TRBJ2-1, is KAGVTQTPRYLIKTRGQQVTLSCSPISGHRSVSWYQQTPGQGLQFLFEYFSETQRNKGNFPGRFSGRQFSNSRSEMNVSTLELGDSALYLCASSLALAGVNEQFFGPGTRLTVL.

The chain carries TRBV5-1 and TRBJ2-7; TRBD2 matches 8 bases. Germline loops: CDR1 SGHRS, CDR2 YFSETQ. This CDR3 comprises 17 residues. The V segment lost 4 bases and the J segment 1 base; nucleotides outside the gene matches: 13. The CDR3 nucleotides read TGCGCCAGCAGCGGTACGTACTTTAGCGGGAAGTCCTACGAGCAGTACTTC. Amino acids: CASSGTYFSGKSYEQYF.

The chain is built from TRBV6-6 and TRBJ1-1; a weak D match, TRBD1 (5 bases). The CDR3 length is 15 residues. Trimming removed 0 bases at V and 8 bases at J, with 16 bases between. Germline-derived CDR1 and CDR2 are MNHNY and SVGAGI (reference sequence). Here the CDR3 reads CASSYSVLSGVEAFF. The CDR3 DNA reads TGTGCCAGCAGTTACTCGGTTCTGTCGGGGGTGGAAGCTTTCTTT.

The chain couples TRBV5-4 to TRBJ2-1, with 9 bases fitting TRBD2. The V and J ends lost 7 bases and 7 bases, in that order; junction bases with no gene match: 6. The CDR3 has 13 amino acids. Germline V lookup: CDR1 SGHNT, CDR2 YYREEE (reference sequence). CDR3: CASGREGGNEQFF. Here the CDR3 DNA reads TGTGCCAGCGGGCGGGAGGGCGGTAATGAGCAGTTCTTC.

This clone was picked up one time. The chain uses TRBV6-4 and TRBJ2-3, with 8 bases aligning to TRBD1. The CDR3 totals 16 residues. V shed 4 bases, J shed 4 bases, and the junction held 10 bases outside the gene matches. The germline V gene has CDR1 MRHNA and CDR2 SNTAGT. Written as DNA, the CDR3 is TGTGCCAGCAGTGCCCTAGGGACAGGAACACCAGATACGCAGTATTTT. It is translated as CASSALGTGTPDTQYF.

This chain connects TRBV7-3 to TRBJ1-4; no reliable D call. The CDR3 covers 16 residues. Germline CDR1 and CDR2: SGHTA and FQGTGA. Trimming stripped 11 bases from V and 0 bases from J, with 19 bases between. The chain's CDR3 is CAQVGVSRATNEKLFF. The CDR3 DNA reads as TGTGCCCAAGTCGGGGTAAGTCGTGCAACTAATGAAAAACTGTTTTTT.

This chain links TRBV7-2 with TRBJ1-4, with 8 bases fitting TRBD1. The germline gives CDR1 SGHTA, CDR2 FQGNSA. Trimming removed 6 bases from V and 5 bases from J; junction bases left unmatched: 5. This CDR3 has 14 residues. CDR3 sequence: CASRTGQGNEKLFF. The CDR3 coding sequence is TGTGCCAGCAGAACCGGACAGGGAAATGAAAAACTGTTTTTT.

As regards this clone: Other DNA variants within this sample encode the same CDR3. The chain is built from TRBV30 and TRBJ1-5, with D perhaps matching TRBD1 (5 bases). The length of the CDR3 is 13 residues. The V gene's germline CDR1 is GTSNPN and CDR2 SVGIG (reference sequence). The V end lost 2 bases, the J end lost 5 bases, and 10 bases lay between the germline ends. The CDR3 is CAWSNRGDQPQHF. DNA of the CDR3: TGTGCCTGGAGTAACCGGGGGGATCAGCCCCAGCATTTT.

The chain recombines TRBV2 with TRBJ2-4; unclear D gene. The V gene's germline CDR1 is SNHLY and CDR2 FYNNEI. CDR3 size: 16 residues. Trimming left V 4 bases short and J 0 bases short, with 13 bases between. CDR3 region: CASSGSSWLAKNIQYF. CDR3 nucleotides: TGTGCCAGCAGTGGAAGTAGCTGGCTAGCCAAAAACATTCAGTACTTC.

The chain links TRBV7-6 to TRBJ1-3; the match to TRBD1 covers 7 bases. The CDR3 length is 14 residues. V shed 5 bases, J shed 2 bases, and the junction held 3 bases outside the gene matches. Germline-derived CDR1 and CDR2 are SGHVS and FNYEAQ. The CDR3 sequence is CASSPTGPGNTIYF. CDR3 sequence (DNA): TGTGCCAGCAGCCCGACAGGGCCTGGAAACACCATATATTTT.

This chain's CDR3 is CASSRASGNGDTQYF. CDR3 nucleotide sequence: TGTGCCAGCAGCCGGGCTAGCGGGAATGGAGATACGCAGTATTTT. The V call is TRBV7-9, the J call TRBJ2-3; 9 nucleotides match TRBD2. Germline assignment: CDR1 SEHNR and CDR2 FQNEAQ (reference sequence). This CDR3 comprises 15 residues. J was trimmed by 5 bases and V by 5 bases; bases with no gene match: 8.